These T cell receptor beta chains were read from a single sample in a study of response to subunit inactivated influenza vaccine. TCRdb re-derived calls from the RT-PCR reads in MiXCR, one entry per CDR3 protein. The data hold 450,000 to 700,000 distinct CDR3 sequences, with 14% observed a single time. Sequences were derived from PBMCs from blood, sampled roughly 12 days after vaccination. The receptors shown here come from a man in his fifties who received an inactivated influenza vaccine. Both conserved end residues are part of each CDR3.

v_call,j_call,cdr3_aa
TRBV7-8,TRBJ2-1,CASSSTGGGYNEQFF
TRBV27,TRBJ2-5,CASSLQGRRETQYF
TRBV20-1,TRBJ2-3,CSARDLLAGGLTDTQYF
TRBV12-3/TRBV12-4,TRBJ2-3,CASRMLDTQYF
TRBV27,TRBJ2-1,CASSWDLSISGTNEQFF
TRBV3-1,TRBJ2-3,CASSHGGQSDTQYF
TRBV27,TRBJ2-1,CASKLSGGAYNEQFF
TRBV5-1,TRBJ1-4,CASRGGGTLGEKLFF
TRBV15,TRBJ2-3,CATSSGDSGIRDTQYF
TRBV3-1,TRBJ2-1,CASSPGLAGARLRSEQFF